The TCR beta chain under discussion was sequenced for a study of post-analysis software for immune sequencing data. Points from the study as a whole: With TRBV5-6, TRBV5-1 and TRBV20-1 included, roughly five TRBV segments were more frequent in patients than in controls.

This CDR3 is 14 amino acids long. The germline gives CDR1 SGHTA, CDR2 FQGNSA. V lost 4 bases and J lost 6, with 13 bases in between. The TCR beta cDNA libraries contained unique molecular identifiers. T cells numbering about 0.85 to 10 million gave rise to 500,000 to 600,000 cDNA molecules. Each CDR3 protein is one row after TCRdb ran MiXCR on the PCR reads. The table shows roughly 620,000 distinct CDR3 sequences, with about 40% occurring only once. The sample holds a few counts of this clonotype. No antigen is known for it. Sequences were obtained from blood. This chain uses TRBV7-2 with TRBJ2-4; TRBD1 might be the D (6 bases). The clonotype originates from a girl between 5 and 17 years old with multiple sclerosis. Here the CDR3 DNA reads TGTGCCAGCAGCTCCATGGACAGCGGAAACATTCAGTACTTC. Translated, it gives CASSSMDSGNIQYF.